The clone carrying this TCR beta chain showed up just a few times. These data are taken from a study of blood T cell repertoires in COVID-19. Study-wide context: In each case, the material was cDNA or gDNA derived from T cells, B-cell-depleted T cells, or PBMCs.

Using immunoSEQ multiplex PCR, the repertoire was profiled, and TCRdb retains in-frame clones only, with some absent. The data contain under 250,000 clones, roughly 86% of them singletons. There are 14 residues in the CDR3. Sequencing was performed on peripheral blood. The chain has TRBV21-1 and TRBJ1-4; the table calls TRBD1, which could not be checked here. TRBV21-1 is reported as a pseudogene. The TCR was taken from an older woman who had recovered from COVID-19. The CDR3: CASTGVSANEKLFF. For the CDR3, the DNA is TGTGCCAGCACAGGGGTATCGGCTAATGAAAAACTGTTTTTT.